Listed here are 20 T cell receptor beta chains from one sample, sequenced in a study of OX40 agonist ivuxolimab in advanced cancers. The method was immunoSEQ multiplex PCR; TCRdb's version includes in-frame clones alone and lacks a portion of them. There are tens of thousands of clones in the sample; 80% to 95% occur only once, and 0.35% to 0.55% lies in the top ten. The source material was CD4+ or CD8+ T cells sorted from blood, sampled in a trial of the OX40 agonist ivuxolimab. Receptor source: an adult with an advanced solid tumor such as melanoma, head and neck, liver or kidney cancer.

CDR3 region: CASSYSIQDQETQYF. In nucleotides, the CDR3 is TGTGCCAGCAGTTACTCGATACAGGACCAAGAGACCCAGTACTTC. The chain carries TRBV6-6 and TRBJ2-5, with D possibly being TRBD1 (5 bases). Trimming removed 0 bases at V and 0 bases at J, with 8 bases between. This CDR3 contains 15 residues. From germline, CDR1 is MNHNY and CDR2 SVGAGI (reference sequence).

There are a few counts of this clone. This CDR3 is also generated by other DNA sequences in the sample. The CDR3 region has the DNA TGTGCCTGGAGTTGGGGGACTAGCGTTTCCTACGAGCAGTACTTC. Amino acid sequence: CAWSWGTSVSYEQYF. The chain recombines TRBV30 with TRBJ2-7, with TRBD2 matching 10 bases. Germline CDR1 and CDR2: GTSNPN and SVGIG (reference sequence). The CDR3 is 15 residues long. V lost 2 bases to trimming and J lost 1 base; unmatched junction nucleotides: 5.

The chain is built from TRBV5-6 and TRBJ2-1; 9 bases map to TRBD2. The length of the CDR3 is 15 residues. The germline CDR1 and CDR2 sequences are SGHDT and YYEEEE. V shed 4 bases, J shed 7 bases, and the junction held 9 bases outside the gene matches. CDR3 region: CASSAAGTSINEQFF. CDR3 sequence (DNA): TGTGCCAGCAGCGCGGCCGGGACTAGCATTAATGAGCAGTTCTTC.

The V gene is TRBV10-1, the J gene TRBJ2-1; D is unclear. Trimming pared 4 bases from V and 0 bases from J, leaving 13 bases between. The length of the CDR3 is 16 residues. CDR1 is WNHNN, CDR2 SYGVQD, per germline (reference sequence). DNA of the CDR3: TGCGCCAGCAGTGCTTATCGATACGCCTCCTACAATGAGCAGTTCTTC. Encoded protein: CASSAYRYASYNEQFF.

The table lists this clone with a few counts. The rearrangement links TRBV11-3 to TRBJ2-5; D ambiguous. CDR1 and CDR2 from the germline V gene are SGHNT and YENEEA. V was trimmed by 0 bases and J by 4 bases, leaving 0 bases between them. CDR3 length: 11 amino acids. The CDR3: CASSLEETQYF. The CDR3 DNA sequence: TGTGCCAGCAGCTTAGAAGAGACCCAGTACTTC.

This clone has only one observation. The chain links TRBV18 to TRBJ2-7, with D hard to call. Germline loops: CDR1 KGHSH, CDR2 LQKENI. V shed 6 bases and J shed 6 bases, with 9 bases lying between them. The CDR3 sequence is 11 residues long. The CDR3 is CASSNSGEQYF. CDR3 DNA: TGTGCCAGCTCCAATTCCGGCGAGCAGTACTTC.

J is TRBJ2-6 and V is TRBV7-9; D is undetermined. V was shortened by 6 bases and J by 1 base, with 4 bases between the two germline ends. The CDR3 is 13 residues long. Germline CDR1 is SEHNR and CDR2 is FQNEAQ (reference sequence). The CDR3 loop is CASSSSGANVLTF. For the CDR3, the DNA is TGTGCCAGCAGTTCTTCTGGGGCCAACGTCCTGACTTTC.

This rearrangement joins TRBV7-8 to TRBJ2-2; D gene ambiguous. The CDR3 consists of 16 residues. Trimming left V 1 base short and J 0 bases short, with 9 bases between. CDR1 and CDR2 from the germline V gene are SGHVS and FQNEAQ. The CDR3 loop is CASSLVSVTNTGELFF. For the CDR3, the DNA is TGTGCCAGCAGCTTAGTCTCCGTTACGAACACCGGGGAGCTGTTTTTT.

The genes are TRBV30 and TRBJ2-7; 9 bases agree with TRBD1. The CDR3 totals 14 residues. Germline CDR1 and CDR2: GTSNPN and SVGIG (reference sequence). V lost 1 base to trimming and J lost 6 bases; unmatched junction nucleotides: 7. The CDR3 spells CAWSARDRAGEQYF. The CDR3 DNA sequence: TGTGCCTGGAGTGCAAGGGACAGGGCGGGCGAGCAGTACTTC.

This chain connects TRBV14 to TRBJ1-2; unclear D gene. The CDR3 consists of 14 residues. The germline gives CDR1 SGHDN, CDR2 FVKESK. Trimming cost V 1 base and J 3 bases, with 9 bases left between them. The CDR3 here is CASSQGTEHYGYTF. In nucleotides, the CDR3 is TGTGCCAGCAGCCAAGGGACGGAACACTATGGCTACACCTTC. Full variable domain (rest looked up from reference TRBV14 and TRBJ1-2): EAGVTQFPSHSVIEKGQTVTLRCDPISGHDNLYWYRRVMGKEIKFLLHFVKESKQDESGMPNNRFLAERTGGTYSTLKVQPAELEDSGVYFCASSQGTEHYGYTFGSGTRLTVV.

The chain joins TRBV5-3 to TRBJ2-7, with D tentatively TRBD1 (5 bases). TRBV5-3 is placed among ORFs of uncertain function. The CDR3 runs 14 residues. Trimming removed 1 base from V and 3 bases from J, with 11 bases in between. Written as DNA, the CDR3 is TGTGCCAGAAGCTTGACAGGAAAAAACTACGAGCAGTACTTC. Its protein product is CARSLTGKNYEQYF.

The chain recombines TRBV10-3 with TRBJ1-2, with D perhaps TRBD1 (5 bases). Germline assignment: CDR1 ENHRY and CDR2 SYGVKD. Deletions cut 3 bases from V and 0 bases from J, with 11 bases between. The CDR3 length is 15 residues. The CDR3 reads CAISEGAQANYGYTF. CDR3 coding DNA: TGTGCCATCAGTGAAGGTGCACAGGCTAACTATGGCTACACCTTC.

This clone was seen only once. The chain uses TRBV7-9 and TRBJ2-3, with TRBD1 matching 9 bases. This CDR3 has 15 amino acids. V trimming: 4 bases; J trimming: 2 bases; junction bases outside the gene matches: 4. The V gene's germline CDR1 is SEHNR and CDR2 FQNEAQ (reference sequence). The CDR3 is CASSSGTGITDTQYF. DNA for the CDR3: TGTGCCAGCAGCTCCGGGACAGGGATCACAGATACGCAGTATTTT.

This sequence joins TRBV19 and TRBJ2-7; 8 nucleotides line up with TRBD1. Germline V CDR1 and CDR2: LNHDA, SQIVND (reference sequence). The CDR3 contains 13 residues. The trim removed 2 bases at V and 4 bases at J, leaving 1 base unmatched. For the CDR3, the DNA is TGTGCCAGTAGTATAACAGGGGGTTACGAGCAGTACTTC. This gives the protein CASSITGGYEQYF.

The chain is built from TRBV19 and TRBJ2-2, with D unresolved. V gave up 6 bases and J gave up 4 bases, with 6 bases separating them. The CDR3 contains 12 residues. Germline CDR1 is LNHDA and CDR2 is SQIVND (reference sequence). This CDR3 reads CASSKITGELFF. The CDR3 DNA follows: TGTGCCAGTAGCAAAATCACCGGGGAGCTGTTTTTT.

V is TRBV7-2 and J is TRBJ2-1; D gene ambiguous. Germline CDR1 reads SGHTA; CDR2 reads FQGNSA. V lost 4 bases, J lost 9 bases, and 13 bases lay in between. The CDR3 runs 13 residues. The CDR3 DNA reads as TGTGCCAGCAGCTGGGATAGCTGGGGTGAGCAGTTCTTC. Protein: CASSWDSWGEQFF.

This chain joins TRBV4-3 and TRBJ2-7; 14 bases match TRBD2. V trimming: 4 bases; J trimming: 3 bases; junction bases outside the gene matches: 17. Germline CDR1 LGHNA, CDR2 YSLEER. This CDR3 contains 20 residues. CDR3: CASSRATALGTSGSFYEQYF. CDR3 sequence (DNA): TGCGCCAGCAGCCGAGCGACAGCGCTGGGGACTAGCGGGAGTTTCTACGAGCAGTACTTC.

This rearrangement joins TRBV11-3 to TRBJ2-5, with D unclear. CDR1 is SGHNT and CDR2 is YENEEA in the germline V gene. V gave up 1 base and J gave up 0 bases, with 6 bases separating them. The CDR3 totals 14 residues. The CDR3 is CASSLGTHQETQYF. In DNA form, the CDR3 reads TGTGCCAGCAGCTTAGGGACCCACCAAGAGACCCAGTACTTC.

The rearrangement links TRBV29-1 to TRBJ2-5, with 8 bases that match TRBD2. The V gene's germline CDR1 is SQVTM and CDR2 ANQGSEA. Unmatched junction bases numbered 5, after V lost 4 bases and J lost 1 base. The CDR3 totals 14 residues. The DNA of the CDR3 is TGCAGCGTTGGAGGTAGCGGGGCCCAAGAGACCCAGTACTTC. Its translation is CSVGGSGAQETQYF.

The chain carries TRBV7-7 and TRBJ2-7, with 7 positions matching TRBD1. CDR3 size: 14 residues. Trimming took 5 bases from V and 0 from J; bases not matched to a gene: 4. Germline CDR1 is SSHAT and CDR2 is FNYEAQ (reference sequence). The DNA of the CDR3 is TGTGCCAGCAGCGAGGGACAGAGCTCCTACGAGCAGTACTTC. Translated, it gives CASSEGQSSYEQYF.